These 27 T cell receptor beta chains were all obtained from the same sample, sequenced in a study of T cell responses to AZD1222 COVID-19 vaccine. TCRdb's copy holds only in-frame clones and misses some; the assay was immunoSEQ multiplex PCR. The sample has 100,000 to 120,000 clones; about 88% are singletons. The sample consisted of peripheral blood, taken on day 0 of AZD1222 vaccination. These receptors all stem from an adult in good health.

The chain recombines TRBV13 with TRBJ1-1; D gene uncertain. V shed 5 bases and J shed 6 bases, with 10 bases lying between them. The CDR3 loop spans 12 amino acids. Germline CDR1 and CDR2: PRHDT and FYEKMQ (reference sequence). This CDR3 is CASSHWVSEAFF. The CDR3 DNA is TGTGCCAGCAGCCATTGGGTATCTGAAGCTTTCTTT.

The CDR3 spells CASSSGTMTHTDTQYF. The CDR3 region has the DNA TGTGCCAGCAGTTCAGGGACAATGACACACACAGATACGCAGTATTTT. This chain uses TRBV6-6 with TRBJ2-3, with D maybe TRBD1 (6 bases). Germline V gives CDR1 MNHNY, CDR2 SVGAGI (reference sequence). There are 16 residues in the CDR3. Trimming cost V 4 bases and J 2 bases, with 16 bases left between them.

V is TRBV5-1 and J is TRBJ1-1; perhaps TRBD1 as D (6 bases). The CDR3 covers 15 residues. V was trimmed by 0 bases and J by 8 bases, leaving 17 bases between them. The germline gives CDR1 SGHRS, CDR2 YFSETQ. This CDR3 is CASSLAGTQGGEAFF. CDR3 nucleotide sequence: TGCGCCAGCAGCTTGGCCGGGACACAAGGAGGAGAAGCTTTCTTT.

This chain joins TRBV7-9 and TRBJ2-7, with 13 positions matching TRBD2. Trimming took 4 bases from V and 7 from J; bases not matched to a gene: 7. CDR1 SEHNR and CDR2 FQNEAQ come from the germline V gene (reference sequence). This CDR3 contains 15 residues. CDR3 protein: CASSSRLAGGTEQYF. In DNA, the CDR3 is TGTGCCAGCAGCTCAAGACTAGCGGGAGGTACTGAGCAGTACTTC.

The chain employs TRBV5-5 and TRBJ1-1; the D gene is possibly TRBD1 (5 bases). This CDR3 region has 14 residues. Germline assignment: CDR1 SGHKS and CDR2 YYEKEE (reference sequence). The ends were cut back, 2 bases at V and 4 bases at J, with 12 bases in the middle. CDR3 nucleotide sequence: TGTGCCAGCAGCTTCGGGGTGGGGCTCACTGAAGCTTTCTTT. Translating it yields CASSFGVGLTEAFF. The full variable domain, its missing parts supplied by reference TRBV5-5 and TRBJ1-1, is DAGVTQSPTHLIKTRGQQVTLRCSPISGHKSVSWYQQVLGQGPQFIFQYYEKEERGRGNFPDRFSARQFPNYSSELNVNALLLGDSALYLCASSFGVGLTEAFFGQGTRLTVV.

This clone has only one observation. The rearrangement joins TRBV9 to TRBJ2-7; TRBD2 agrees at 9 bases. V lost 0 bases to trimming and J lost 4 bases; unmatched junction nucleotides: 5. The CDR3 has 15 residues. CDR1 and CDR2 (germline): SGDLS, YYNGEE. The CDR3: CASSVGRGGAYEQYF. For the CDR3, the DNA is TGTGCCAGCAGCGTAGGGCGGGGGGGAGCTTACGAGCAGTACTTC. Drawing the rest from reference TRBV9 and TRBJ2-7, the complete variable domain is DSGVTQTPKHLITATGQRVTLRCSPRSGDLSVYWYQQSLDQGLQFLIQYYNGEERAKGNILERFSAQQFPDLHSELNLSSLELGDSALYFCASSVGRGGAYEQYFGPGTRLTVT.

The chain has TRBV7-9 and TRBJ1-4; a weak D match, TRBD1 (6 bases). The CDR3 loop spans 15 amino acids. V lost 2 bases and J lost 4, with 11 bases in between. Germline loops: CDR1 SEHNR, CDR2 FQNEAQ (reference sequence). The CDR3 loop reads CASSLWTVGNEKLFF. The CDR3 DNA follows: TGTGCCAGCAGCTTATGGACAGTAGGTAATGAAAAACTGTTTTTT.

This chain connects TRBV5-1 to TRBJ2-7; 8 bases are shared with TRBD2. This CDR3 is built from 16 residues. Germline lookup yields CDR1 SGHRS and CDR2 YFSETQ. Losses at the gene ends were 0 bases for V and 4 bases for J; bases not matched to a gene: 9. Here the CDR3 reads CASSLVRGTSAYEQYF. CDR3 DNA: TGCGCCAGCAGCTTGGTGCGAGGGACTAGTGCTTACGAGCAGTACTTC. The whole variable domain, filled in from reference TRBV5-1 and TRBJ2-7, reads KAGVTQTPRYLIKTRGQQVTLSCSPISGHRSVSWYQQTPGQGLQFLFEYFSETQRNKGNFPGRFSGRQFSNSRSEMNVSTLELGDSALYLCASSLVRGTSAYEQYFGPGTRLTVT.

The rearrangement joins TRBV5-4 to TRBJ2-1; D possibly uses TRBD1 or TRBD2 (5 bases each). The germline V gene has CDR1 SGHNT and CDR2 YYREEE (reference sequence). The CDR3 loop spans 16 amino acids. Trimming removed 3 bases from V and 3 bases from J, with 16 bases in between. CDR3 sequence (DNA): TGTGCCAGCAGCTCTCCCCGGGACCTCAACTACAATGAGCAGTTCTTC. This codes for CASSSPRDLNYNEQFF. Combining the CDR3 with reference TRBV5-4 and TRBJ2-1 gives the whole variable domain ETGVTQSPTHLIKTRGQQVTLRCSSQSGHNTVSWYQQALGQGPQFIFQYYREEENGRGNFPPRFSGLQFPNYSSELNVNALELDDSALYLCASSSPRDLNYNEQFFGPGTRLTVL.

This chain connects TRBV7-9 to TRBJ2-3, with D perhaps TRBD1 (6 bases). Trimming took 5 bases from V and 0 from J, leaving 12 bases between them. Germline CDR1 reads SEHNR; CDR2 reads FQNEAQ (reference sequence). The CDR3 totals 15 residues. CDR3 residues: CASSQGQGSTDTQYF. The DNA of the CDR3 is TGTGCCAGCAGCCAGGGGCAGGGTAGCACAGATACGCAGTATTTT.

The CDR3 sequence: CAWVLGGNTEAFF. The CDR3 DNA reads TGTGCCTGGGTGCTTGGGGGGAACACTGAAGCTTTCTTT. The chain has TRBV30 and TRBJ1-1, with a tentative D call TRBD1 (5 bases). This CDR3 comprises 13 residues. The V gene's germline CDR1 is GTSNPN and CDR2 SVGIG (reference sequence). V was cut by 5 bases and J by 1 base, with 11 bases left in between. Drawing the rest from reference TRBV30 and TRBJ1-1, the complete variable domain is SQTIHQWPATLVQPVGSPLSLECTVEGTSNPNLYWYRQAAGRGLQLLFYSVGIGQISSEVPQNLSASRPQDRQFILSSKKLLLSDSGFYLCAWVLGGNTEAFFGQGTRLTVV.

This clone was detected only once. V usage is TRBV19 and J usage is TRBJ2-5, with D unresolved. With 5 bases removed from V and 9 bases from J, the gap between germline ends came to 13 bases. The CDR3 is made up of 12 amino acids. Germline CDR1 reads LNHDA; CDR2 reads SQIVND (reference sequence). CDR3 nucleotide sequence: TGTGCCAGTAGTCACGGGCCCCGGCCCCAGTACTTC. Protein: CASSHGPRPQYF.

CDR3 DNA: TGTGCCAGCAAGATTAGCAGGGGCTATGGCTACACCTTC. Its protein is CASKISRGYGYTF. The chain couples TRBV28 to TRBJ1-2, with a possible D match to TRBD1 (6 bases). CDR1 is MDHEN, CDR2 SYDVKM, per germline. Trimming took 7 bases from V and 4 from J, leaving 13 bases between them. The CDR3 runs to 13 residues.

V and J are TRBV5-4 and TRBJ2-7; no clear D. The germline V gene encodes CDR1 SGHNT and CDR2 YYREEE (reference sequence). Trimming took 5 bases from V and 4 from J, leaving 13 bases between them. This CDR3 comprises 13 residues. CDR3 amino acids: CASSRKGRYEQYF. CDR3 DNA sequence: TGTGCCAGCAGTAGAAAAGGCCGGTACGAGCAGTACTTC.

This chain links TRBV30 with TRBJ2-7; 8 bases are a match to TRBD1. The CDR3 consists of 13 residues. The ends lost 1 base at V and 5 bases at J; junction bases unmatched: 4. CDR1 GTSNPN and CDR2 SVGIG come from the germline V gene (reference sequence). CDR3 coding DNA: TGTGCCTGGAGTGGGACAGGGATACACGAGCAGTACTTC. It yields the protein CAWSGTGIHEQYF.

The chain carries TRBV5-1 and TRBJ1-1; D gene unclear. CDR1 is SGHRS and CDR2 is YFSETQ in the germline V gene. Trimming left V 4 bases short and J 1 base short, with 8 bases between. The CDR3 runs 13 residues. The CDR3 nucleotides are TGCGCCAGCAGCCAAGAGAGGAACACTGAAGCTTTCTTT. It encodes CASSQERNTEAFF.

The V gene is TRBV6-1, the J gene TRBJ2-5; TRBD2 agrees at 12 bases. Germline CDR1 reads MNHNS; CDR2 reads SASEGT. Trimming at V came to 5 bases and at J to 5 bases, leaving 6 bases not matched to a gene. The CDR3 sequence is 15 residues long. CDR3 region: CASSHPSGGVETQYF. DNA of the CDR3: TGTGCCAGCAGTCATCCTAGCGGGGGGGTGGAGACCCAGTACTTC.

The genes are TRBV6-5 and TRBJ1-2; D gene uncertain. CDR1 is MNHEY and CDR2 is SVGAGI in the germline V gene. V gave up 9 bases and J gave up 7 bases, with 18 bases separating them. The CDR3 has 13 amino acids. The CDR3 DNA reads as TGTGCCAGGTTTTGCAGGCCACTTGGTGGCTACACCTTC. Encoded protein: CARFCRPLGGYTF.

The chain combines TRBV18 with TRBJ1-2; no firm D call. The CDR3 extends over 15 amino acids. Between the trimmed V and J ends, which lost 0 bases and 1 base, there was a span of 9 bases. The germline CDR1 and CDR2 sequences are KGHSH and LQKENI. CDR3 sequence reads: CASSPPGRYNYGYTF. The CDR3 bases are TGTGCCAGCTCACCACCGGGCCGATATAACTATGGCTACACCTTC.

In DNA, the CDR3 is TGTGCCAGCAGCTTCCAGGGACAGGGGGCAGGGTATACTGAAGCTTTCTTT. This sequence encodes CASSFQGQGAGYTEAFF. The chain is built from TRBV3-1 (or the pseudogene TRBV3-2) and TRBJ1-1; TRBD1 matches at 12 bases. The CDR3 covers 17 residues. The V gene's germline CDR1 is LGHDT and CDR2 YNNKEL (reference sequence). The trim removed 5 bases at V and 5 bases at J, leaving 12 bases unmatched.

This clone was picked up one time. This chain links TRBV7-9 with TRBJ2-5; D might be TRBD2 (5 bases). V shed 5 bases and J shed 5 bases, with 21 bases lying between them. In germline, CDR1 is SEHNR, CDR2 FQNEAQ (reference sequence). The CDR3 sequence is 16 residues long. The CDR3 DNA reads as TGTGCCAGCAGCGAGAGGTCGGGCGGGCCCCTGGAGACCCAGTACTTC. This encodes CASSERSGGPLETQYF.

The genes are TRBV5-1 and TRBJ2-1; 8 bases agree with TRBD2. CDR3 length equals 15 residues. The germline gives CDR1 SGHRS, CDR2 YFSETQ. Trimming cost V 4 bases and J 7 bases; bases outside gene matches: 10. The CDR3 nucleotides read TGCGCCAGCAGCCTTAGCGGGGAACGGGGTAATGAGCAGTTCTTC. Amino acid sequence: CASSLSGERGNEQFF. Based on the CDR3 plus reference TRBV5-1 and TRBJ2-1, the full variable domain is KAGVTQTPRYLIKTRGQQVTLSCSPISGHRSVSWYQQTPGQGLQFLFEYFSETQRNKGNFPGRFSGRQFSNSRSEMNVSTLELGDSALYLCASSLSGERGNEQFFGPGTRLTVL.

The CDR3 nucleotides read TGTGCCAGCAGCCAAGACGGGGCGGATTCACCCCTCCACTTT. Translated, it gives CASSQDGADSPLHF. V and J are TRBV3-1 (or the pseudogene TRBV3-2) and TRBJ1-6, with TRBD1 as a possible D gene (5 bases). V was pared by 0 bases and J by 8 bases, with 8 bases between. Per the germline V gene, CDR1 is LGHDT and CDR2 is YNNKEL (reference sequence). The CDR3 loop spans 14 amino acids.

V gene TRBV6-2 or TRBV6-3 combines with J gene TRBJ2-1; 14 bases are a match to TRBD2. J lost 7 bases, V lost 6 bases, and 14 bases had no gene match. The germline V gene encodes CDR1 MNHEY and CDR2 SVGEGT. The CDR3 is 18 amino acids. CDR3 protein: CASSPGGTSGSLRNEQFF. CDR3 bases: TGTGCCAGCAGCCCGGGCGGGACTAGCGGGAGTCTGCGAAATGAGCAGTTCTTC.

The V call is TRBV19, the J call TRBJ1-1; TRBD1 aligns across 9 bases. Germline CDR1 and CDR2: LNHDA and SQIVND (reference sequence). This CDR3 has 17 amino acids. V dropped 4 bases and J dropped 3; count of bases not matched to a gene: 12. CDR3: CASSKPPGQGRDTEAFF. The CDR3 bases are TGTGCCAGTAGTAAACCGCCGGGACAGGGTCGGGACACTGAAGCTTTCTTT. Looking up the rest from reference TRBV19 and TRBJ1-1 gives the full variable domain: DGGITQSPKYLFRKEGQNVTLSCEQNLNHDAMYWYRQDPGQGLRLIYYSQIVNDFQKGDIAEGYSVSREKKESFPLTVTSAQKNPTAFYLCASSKPPGQGRDTEAFFGQGTRLTVV.

This chain links TRBV19 with TRBJ2-1; 11 bases line up with TRBD1. The junction had 4 bases not matched to a gene; V was cut back by 7 bases and J by 2 bases. The CDR3 extends over 15 amino acids. Germline V gene data show CDR1 as LNHDA and CDR2 as SQIVND (reference sequence). CDR3 sequence (DNA): TGTGCCAGTACCACGGGACAGGGGGCCTACAATGAGCAGTTCTTC. Translating gives CASTTGQGAYNEQFF.

The V call is TRBV7-6, the J call TRBJ2-6, with a tentative D call TRBD1 (6 bases). The germline CDR1 and CDR2 sequences are SGHVS and FNYEAQ. The CDR3 has 16 residues. The germline V and J ends were trimmed by 2 bases and 0 bases, with 8 bases remaining between them. The DNA of the CDR3 is TGTGCCAGCAGCTTAAGGGGGAGCTCTGGGGCCAACGTCCTGACTTTC. Amino acid sequence: CASSLRGSSGANVLTF.